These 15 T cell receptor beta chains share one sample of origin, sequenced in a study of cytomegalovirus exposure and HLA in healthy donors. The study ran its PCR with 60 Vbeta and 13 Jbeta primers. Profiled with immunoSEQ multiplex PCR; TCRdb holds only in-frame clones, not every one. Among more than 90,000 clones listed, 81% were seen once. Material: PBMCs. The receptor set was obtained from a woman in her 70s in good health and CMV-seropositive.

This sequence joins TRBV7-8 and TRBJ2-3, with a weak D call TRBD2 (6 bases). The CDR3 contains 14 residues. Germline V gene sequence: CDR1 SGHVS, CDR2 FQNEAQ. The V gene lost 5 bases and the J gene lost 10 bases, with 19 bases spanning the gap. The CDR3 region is CASSPGGGFNAQYF. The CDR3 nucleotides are TGTGCCAGCAGCCCCGGGGGTGGCTTCAACGCGCAGTATTTT. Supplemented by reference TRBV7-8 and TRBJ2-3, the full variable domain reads GAGVSQSPRYKVAKRGQDVALRCDPISGHVSLFWYQQALGQGPEFLTYFQNEAQLDKSGLPSDRFFAERPEGSVSTLKIQRTQQEDSAVYLCASSPGGGFNAQYFGPGTRLTVL.

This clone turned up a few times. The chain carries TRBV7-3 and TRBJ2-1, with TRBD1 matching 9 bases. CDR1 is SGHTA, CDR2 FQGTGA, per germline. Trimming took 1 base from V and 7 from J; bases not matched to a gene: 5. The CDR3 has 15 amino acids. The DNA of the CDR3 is TGTGCCAGCAGCTTAAACAGGGGGCTGTTGAATGAGCAGTTCTTC. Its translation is CASSLNRGLLNEQFF.

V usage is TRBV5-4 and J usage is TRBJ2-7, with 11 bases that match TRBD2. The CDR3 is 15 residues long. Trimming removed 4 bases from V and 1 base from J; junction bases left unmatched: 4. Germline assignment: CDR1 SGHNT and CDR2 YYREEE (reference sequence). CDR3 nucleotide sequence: TGTGCCAGCAGCCCGGGACTAGCGGTTTCCTACGAGCAGTACTTC. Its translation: CASSPGLAVSYEQYF.

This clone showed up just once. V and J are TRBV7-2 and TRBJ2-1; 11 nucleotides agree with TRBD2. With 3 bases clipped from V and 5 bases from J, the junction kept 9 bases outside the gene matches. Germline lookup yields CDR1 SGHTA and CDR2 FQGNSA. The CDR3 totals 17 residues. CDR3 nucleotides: TGTGCCAGCAGCTTCTACCGTACTAGCGGGAGTAACAATGAGCAGTTCTTC. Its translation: CASSFYRTSGSNNEQFF. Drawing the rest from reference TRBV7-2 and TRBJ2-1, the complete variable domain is GAGVSQSPSNKVTEKGKDVELRCDPISGHTALYWYRQSLGQGLEFLIYFQGNSAPDKSGLPSDRFSAERTGGSVSTLTIQRTQQEDSAVYLCASSFYRTSGSNNEQFFGPGTRLTVL.

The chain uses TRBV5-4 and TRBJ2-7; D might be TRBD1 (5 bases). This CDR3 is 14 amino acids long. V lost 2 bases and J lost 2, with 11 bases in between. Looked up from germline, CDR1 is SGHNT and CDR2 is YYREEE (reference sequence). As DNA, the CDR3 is TGTGCCAGCAGCTTAAAGACAGAGACCTACGAGCAGTACTTC. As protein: CASSLKTETYEQYF. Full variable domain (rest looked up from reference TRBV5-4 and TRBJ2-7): ETGVTQSPTHLIKTRGQQVTLRCSSQSGHNTVSWYQQALGQGPQFIFQYYREEENGRGNFPPRFSGLQFPNYSSELNVNALELDDSALYLCASSLKTETYEQYFGPGTRLTVT.

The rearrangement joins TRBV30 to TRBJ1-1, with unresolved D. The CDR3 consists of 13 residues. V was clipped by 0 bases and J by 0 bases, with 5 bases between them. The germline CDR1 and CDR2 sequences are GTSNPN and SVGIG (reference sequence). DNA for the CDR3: TGTGCCTGGAGTGTTCCTATGAACACTGAAGCTTTCTTT. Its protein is CAWSVPMNTEAFF.

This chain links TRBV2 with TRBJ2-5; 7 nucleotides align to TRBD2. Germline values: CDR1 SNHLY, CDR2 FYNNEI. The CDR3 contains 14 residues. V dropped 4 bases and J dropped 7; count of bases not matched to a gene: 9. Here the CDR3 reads CASSGTRKEGTQYF. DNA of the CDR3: TGTGCCAGCAGTGGGACTAGAAAGGAGGGGACCCAGTACTTC.

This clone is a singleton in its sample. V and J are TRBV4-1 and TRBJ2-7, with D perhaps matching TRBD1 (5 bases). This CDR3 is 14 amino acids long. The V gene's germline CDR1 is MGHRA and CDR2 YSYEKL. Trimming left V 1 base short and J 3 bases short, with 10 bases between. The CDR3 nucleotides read TGCGCCAGCAGCCAAGGCAGGGCCGTCTACGAGCAGTACTTC. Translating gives CASSQGRAVYEQYF.

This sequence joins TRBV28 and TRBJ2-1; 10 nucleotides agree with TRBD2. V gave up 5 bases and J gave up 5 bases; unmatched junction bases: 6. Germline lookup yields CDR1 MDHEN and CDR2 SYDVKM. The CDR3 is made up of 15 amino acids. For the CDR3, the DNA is TGTGCCAGCAGTGACCGGACTAGCGGCCACAATGAGCAGTTCTTC. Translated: CASSDRTSGHNEQFF.

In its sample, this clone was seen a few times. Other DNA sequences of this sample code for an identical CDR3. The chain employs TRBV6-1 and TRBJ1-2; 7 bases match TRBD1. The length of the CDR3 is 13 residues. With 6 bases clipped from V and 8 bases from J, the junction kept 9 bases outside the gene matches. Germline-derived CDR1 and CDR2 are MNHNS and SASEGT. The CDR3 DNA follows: TGTGCCAGCAGCCAGACAGGGTCGGGCGGCTACACCTTC. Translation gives CASSQTGSGGYTF.

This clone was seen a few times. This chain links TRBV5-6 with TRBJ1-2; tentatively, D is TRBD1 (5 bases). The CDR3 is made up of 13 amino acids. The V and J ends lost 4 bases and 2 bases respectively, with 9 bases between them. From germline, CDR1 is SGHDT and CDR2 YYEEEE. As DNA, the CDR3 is TGTGCCAGCAGCCCGGGGGGGAACTATGGCTACACCTTC. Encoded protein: CASSPGGNYGYTF. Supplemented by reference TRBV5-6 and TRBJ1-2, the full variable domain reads DAGVTQSPTHLIKTRGQQVTLRCSPKSGHDTVSWYQQALGQGPQFIFQYYEEEERQRGNFPDRFSGHQFPNYSSELNVNALLLGDSALYLCASSPGGNYGYTFGSGTRLTVV.

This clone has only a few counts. The CDR3 DNA reads as TGCGCCAGCAGCCAAGATCGGCTAGACTACGAGCAGTACTTC. Translating gives CASSQDRLDYEQYF. This chain links TRBV4-3 with TRBJ2-7; no clear D. The V gene's germline CDR1 is LGHNA and CDR2 YSLEER. V was cut by 0 bases and J by 3 bases, with 9 bases left in between. The CDR3 is 14 residues long.

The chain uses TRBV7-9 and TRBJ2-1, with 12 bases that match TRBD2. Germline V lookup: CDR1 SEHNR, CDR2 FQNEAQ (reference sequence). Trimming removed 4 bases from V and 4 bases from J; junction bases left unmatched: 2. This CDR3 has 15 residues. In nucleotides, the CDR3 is TGTGCCAGCAGCTCCGGACTAGCGGGGTACAATGAGCAGTTCTTC. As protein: CASSSGLAGYNEQFF. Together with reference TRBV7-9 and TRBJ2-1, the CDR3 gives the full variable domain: DTGVSQNPRHKITKRGQNVTFRCDPISEHNRLYWYRQTLGQGPEFLTYFQNEAQLEKSRLLSDRFSAERPKGSFSTLEIQRTEQGDSAMYLCASSSGLAGYNEQFFGPGTRLTVL.

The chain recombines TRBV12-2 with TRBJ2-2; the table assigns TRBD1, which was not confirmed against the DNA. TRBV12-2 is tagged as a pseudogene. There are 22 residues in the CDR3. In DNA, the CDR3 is TGTGCAAGTCGCTTATTAGGCCAACTTCTACAGGGCTTATTGTGGGACACCGGGGAGCTGTTTTTT. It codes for CASRLLGQLLQGLLWDTGELFF.

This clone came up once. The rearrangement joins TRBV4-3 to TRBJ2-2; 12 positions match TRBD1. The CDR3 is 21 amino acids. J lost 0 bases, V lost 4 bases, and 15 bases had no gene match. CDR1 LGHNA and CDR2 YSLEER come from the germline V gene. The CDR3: CASSLTPPGQGAGTNTGELFF. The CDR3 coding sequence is TGCGCCAGCAGCCTCACTCCTCCGGGACAGGGGGCTGGCACGAACACCGGGGAGCTGTTTTTT.